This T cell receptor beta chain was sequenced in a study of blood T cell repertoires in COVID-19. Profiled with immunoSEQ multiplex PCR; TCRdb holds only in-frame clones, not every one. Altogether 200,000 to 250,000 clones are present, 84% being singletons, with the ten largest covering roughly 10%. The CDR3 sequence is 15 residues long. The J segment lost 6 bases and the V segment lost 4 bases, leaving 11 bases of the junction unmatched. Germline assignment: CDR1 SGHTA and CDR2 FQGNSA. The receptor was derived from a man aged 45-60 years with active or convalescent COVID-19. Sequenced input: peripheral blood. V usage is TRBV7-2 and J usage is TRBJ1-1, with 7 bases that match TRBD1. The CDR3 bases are TGTGCCAGCAGCTCCCTGACAGGGTCATGGTCTGAAGCTTTCTTT. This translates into CASSSLTGSWSEAFF.